Each of the 17 T cell receptor beta chains below was sequenced from the same sample in a study of T-cell reconstitution after alpha-beta-depleted transplantation in children. Unique molecular identifiers were incorporated during preparation of the TCRbeta library. TCRdb reprocessed the PCR reads with MiXCR, giving one entry per CDR3 protein. The sample carries fewer than 550,000 distinct CDR3 sequences, roughly 11% recorded once. The sequencing used PBMCs, mostly from graft donor cells, collected 180 days after TCRalphabeta/CD19-depleted stem cell transplant. The receptors derive from a female patient aged 2-10 years who had a stem cell transplant for aplastic anemia, so the T cells may come from the graft donor.

J is TRBJ2-1 and V is TRBV12-3 or TRBV12-4; TRBD1 agrees at 9 bases. Unmatched junction bases numbered 3, after V lost 5 bases and J lost 7 bases. CDR3 length: 13 residues. CDR3 sequence reads: CASSPDRGNEQFF. CDR3 nucleotides: TGTGCCAGCAGTCCAGACAGGGGGAATGAGCAGTTCTTC.

This chain connects TRBV29-1 to TRBJ2-2; 8 nucleotides line up with TRBD2. Trimming cost V 4 bases and J 6 bases; bases outside gene matches: 4. CDR1 is SQVTM and CDR2 is ANQGSEA in the germline V gene. This CDR3 comprises 13 residues. Here the CDR3 DNA reads TGCAGCGTTGCGAGCGGGAGTCCCGGGGAGCTGTTTTTT. Translating gives CSVASGSPGELFF.

This clonotype turned up a few times. The V call is TRBV6-5, the J call TRBJ1-4; TRBD1 matches at 7 bases. Germline V gene lookup returns CDR1 MNHEY and CDR2 SVGAGI. This CDR3 is built from 13 residues. The J segment lost 8 bases and the V segment lost 4 bases, leaving 4 bases of the junction unmatched. For the CDR3, the DNA is TGTGCCAGCAGTTTACAGGGGCGCGAAAAACTGTTTTTT. Translating gives CASSLQGREKLFF.

There are a few counts of this clonotype. The chain uses TRBV6-5 and TRBJ1-1; D is ambiguous. V dropped 2 bases and J dropped 11 bases, with 12 bases sitting between them. CDR3 length: 12 amino acids. Looked up from germline, CDR1 is MNHEY and CDR2 is SVGAGI. CDR3 sequence: CASSYRGLSAFF. The CDR3 DNA sequence: TGTGCCAGCAGTTACCGTGGCCTCTCCGCTTTCTTT.

The rearrangement uses TRBV6-2 or TRBV6-3 and TRBJ1-5, with D uncertain. V lost 2 bases to trimming and J lost 5 bases, with 13 bases between them. CDR1 and CDR2 from the germline V gene are MNHEY and SVGEGT. CDR3 length equals 15 residues. The CDR3 DNA sequence: TGTGCCAGCAGTTACGGCCAGAGCCTTCATCAGCCCCAGCATTTT. Its protein is CASSYGQSLHQPQHF.

The chain joins TRBV7-9 to TRBJ2-3, with D possibly matching TRBD1 (6 bases). CDR3 size: 12 residues. CDR1 is SEHNR and CDR2 is FQNEAQ in the germline V gene (reference sequence). The V end was cut by 6 bases, the J end by 4 bases, with 8 bases between. Written as DNA, the CDR3 is TGTGCCAGCAGACCAGGGGCAGATACGCAGTATTTT. Translated: CASRPGADTQYF.

This clonotype showed up just a few times. The gene calls are TRBV28 and TRBJ2-5; 11 nucleotides match TRBD2. The CDR3 runs 16 residues. The germline gives CDR1 MDHEN, CDR2 SYDVKM. V lost 2 bases to trimming and J lost 2 bases; unmatched junction nucleotides: 4. The CDR3 here is CASSLGGLAVQETQYF. CDR3 in DNA: TGTGCCAGCAGTTTAGGGGGACTAGCGGTACAAGAGACCCAGTACTTC.

This clonotype was seen ten or more times. V and J are TRBV5-1 and TRBJ2-1; 7 nucleotides match TRBD2. Germline CDR1 SGHRS, CDR2 YFSETQ. V was clipped by 1 base and J by 8 bases; unmatched bases: 12. The CDR3 has 16 amino acids. CDR3 loop: CASSLSGGEWTDEQFF. In DNA form, the CDR3 reads TGCGCCAGCAGCTTGTCGGGGGGAGAATGGACGGATGAGCAGTTCTTC.

The chain joins TRBV27 to TRBJ1-2; the D gene is possibly TRBD1 (6 bases). Trimming took off 2 bases at V and 0 bases at J, with 10 bases between the two ends. The germline V gene encodes CDR1 MNHEY and CDR2 SMNVEV (reference sequence). CDR3 length: 15 residues. This CDR3 reads CASSLGTTANYGYTF. The DNA for the CDR3 is TGTGCCAGCAGTTTAGGGACAACTGCTAACTATGGCTACACCTTC.

The chain links TRBV20-1 to TRBJ2-1; D may match TRBD1 or TRBD2 (5 bases each). CDR3 length equals 11 residues. Per germline, CDR1 DFQATT and CDR2 SNEGSKA (reference sequence). V was trimmed by 6 bases and J by 7 bases, leaving 10 bases between them. CDR3 protein: CSAREGNEQFF. The DNA of the CDR3 is TGCAGTGCCCGAGAGGGGAATGAGCAGTTCTTC.

With respect to this clonotype: An end of the junction does not agree with germline; a read error may underlie this. The chain is built from TRBV18 and TRBJ2-1, with TRBD2 matching 7 bases. This CDR3 contains 16 residues. The germline CDR1 and CDR2 sequences are KGHSH and LQKENI. The chain's CDR3 is CTSSPRDSGLYNEQFF. In DNA form, the CDR3 reads TGTACCAGCTCACCACGGGATAGCGGGCTATACAATGAGCAGTTCTTC.

This clonotype was detected ten times or more. The rearrangement links TRBV27 to TRBJ2-7; D perhaps matches TRBD2 (6 bases). CDR3 length: 13 residues. Germline V gene lookup returns CDR1 MNHEY and CDR2 SMNVEV (reference sequence). V lost 0 bases, J lost 7 bases, and 10 bases lay in between. CDR3 nucleotide sequence: TGTGCCAGCAGTTTATCGATGGGGGGAGAGCAGTACTTC. Translated: CASSLSMGGEQYF.

This clonotype turned up a few times. J is TRBJ2-5 and V is TRBV28; 10 positions agree with TRBD1. V lost 5 bases and J lost 12; bases outside the gene matches: 9. The length of the CDR3 is 13 residues. CDR1 and CDR2 from the germline V gene are MDHEN and SYDVKM. The CDR3 bases are TGTGCCAGCAGTCGGGGCGACAGGGGGCCCAAGTACTTC. It specifies CASSRGDRGPKYF.

V usage is TRBV15 and J usage is TRBJ2-7; 9 nucleotides match TRBD2. The germline CDR1 and CDR2 sequences are LNHNV and YYDKDF (reference sequence). This CDR3 comprises 13 residues. V was pared by 5 bases and J by 6 bases, with 5 bases of the junction left unmatched. The CDR3 DNA reads as TGTGCCACCAGCCCGGGACTAGCCGGCGAGCAGTACTTC. It encodes CATSPGLAGEQYF.

The chain links TRBV12-3 or TRBV12-4 to TRBJ1-4; tentatively, D is TRBD1 (6 bases). The CDR3 extends over 16 amino acids. Deletions cut 3 bases from V and 7 bases from J, with 18 bases between. The DNA of the CDR3 is TGTGCCAGCAGTTTTCTATATCCAGGGGATAGTGAAAAACTGTTTTTT. Its translation: CASSFLYPGDSEKLFF.

The chain carries TRBV28 and TRBJ1-1; possibly TRBD1 for D (5 bases). Trimming left V 7 bases short and J 6 bases short, with 18 bases between. The CDR3 covers 14 residues. Per the germline V gene, CDR1 is MDHEN and CDR2 is SYDVKM. The CDR3 sequence: CASTLQGASSEAFF. The CDR3 region has the DNA TGTGCCAGCACCCTGCAAGGGGCTAGTTCTGAAGCTTTCTTT. The variable domain in full, completed from reference TRBV28 and TRBJ1-1, reads DVKVTQSSRYLVKRTGEKVFLECVQDMDHENMFWYRQDPGLGLRLIYFSYDVKMKEKGDIPEGYSVSREKKERFSLILESASTNQTSMYLCASTLQGASSEAFFGQGTRLTVV.

The sample holds a few counts of this clonotype. The chain joins TRBV13 to TRBJ2-5, with TRBD1 as a possible D gene (5 bases). This CDR3 has 15 amino acids. Germline V gene lookup returns CDR1 PRHDT and CDR2 FYEKMQ (reference sequence). V lost 5 bases and J 7 bases, leaving 20 bases between the germline ends. CDR3 nucleotide sequence: TGTGCCAGCAGCCAAAGACAACCAACCCAGGGGACCCAGTACTTC. Translated: CASSQRQPTQGTQYF.